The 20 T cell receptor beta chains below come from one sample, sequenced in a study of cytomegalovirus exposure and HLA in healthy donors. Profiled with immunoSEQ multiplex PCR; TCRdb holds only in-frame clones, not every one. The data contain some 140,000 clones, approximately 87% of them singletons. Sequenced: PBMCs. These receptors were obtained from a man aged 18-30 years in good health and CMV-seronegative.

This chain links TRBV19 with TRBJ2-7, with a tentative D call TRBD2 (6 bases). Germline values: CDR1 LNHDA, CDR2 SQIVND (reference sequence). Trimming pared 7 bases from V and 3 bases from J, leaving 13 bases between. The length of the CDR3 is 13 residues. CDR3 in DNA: TGTGCCAGTAATGTCAGACTAGGCTACGAGCAGTACTTC. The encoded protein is CASNVRLGYEQYF.

The CDR3, as DNA: TGCGCCAGCAGTGAGTCGATAGGGGACAGGGGGGGCACCGGGGAGCTGTTTTTT. This translates into CASSESIGDRGGTGELFF. This chain connects TRBV10-1 to TRBJ2-2, with TRBD1 identical over 11 bases. This CDR3 has 18 amino acids. With V trimmed by 0 bases and J by 4 bases, 7 bases remained unmatched. Germline lookup yields CDR1 WNHNN and CDR2 SYGVQD (reference sequence).

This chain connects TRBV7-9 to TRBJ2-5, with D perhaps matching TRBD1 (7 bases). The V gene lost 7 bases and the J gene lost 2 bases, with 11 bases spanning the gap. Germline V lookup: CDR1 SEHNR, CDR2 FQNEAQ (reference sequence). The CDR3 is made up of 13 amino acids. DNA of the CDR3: TGTGCCAGCAAGACAGGGACTCAAGAGACCCAGTACTTC. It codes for CASKTGTQETQYF.

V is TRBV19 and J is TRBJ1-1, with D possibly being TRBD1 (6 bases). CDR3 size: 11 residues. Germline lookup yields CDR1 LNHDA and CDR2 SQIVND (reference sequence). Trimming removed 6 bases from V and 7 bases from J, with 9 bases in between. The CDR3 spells CASRQGREAFF. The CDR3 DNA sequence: TGTGCCAGTAGGCAGGGGCGTGAAGCTTTCTTT.

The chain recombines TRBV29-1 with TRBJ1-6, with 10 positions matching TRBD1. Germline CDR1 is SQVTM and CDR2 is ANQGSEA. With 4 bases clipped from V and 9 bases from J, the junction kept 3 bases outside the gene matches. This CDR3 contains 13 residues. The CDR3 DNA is TGCAGCGTTGGACAGGGGGCGGGTTCACCCCTCCACTTT. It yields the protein CSVGQGAGSPLHF.

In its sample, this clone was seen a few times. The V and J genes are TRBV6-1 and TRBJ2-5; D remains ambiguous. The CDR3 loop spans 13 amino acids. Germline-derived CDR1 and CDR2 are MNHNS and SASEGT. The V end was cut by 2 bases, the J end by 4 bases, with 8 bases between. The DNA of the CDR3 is TGTGCCAGCAGTGAATTGGCTCGAGAGACCCAGTACTTC. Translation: CASSELARETQYF.

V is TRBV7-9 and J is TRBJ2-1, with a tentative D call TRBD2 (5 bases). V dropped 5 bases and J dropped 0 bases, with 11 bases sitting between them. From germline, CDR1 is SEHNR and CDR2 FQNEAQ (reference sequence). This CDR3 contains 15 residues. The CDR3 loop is CASSPSSPSYNEQFF. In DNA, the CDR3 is TGTGCCAGCAGCCCTAGCTCGCCCTCCTACAATGAGCAGTTCTTC.

CDR3 sequence: CASSASGVAYNEQFF. CDR3 sequence (DNA): TGTGCCAGCAGCGCTAGCGGGGTCGCCTACAATGAGCAGTTCTTC. This chain connects TRBV11-3 to TRBJ2-1; 9 bases are a match to TRBD2. V lost 5 bases, J lost 2 bases, and 4 bases stayed unmatched. Germline V gene sequence: CDR1 SGHNT, CDR2 YENEEA. The CDR3 consists of 15 residues. Filled out from reference TRBV11-3 and TRBJ2-1, the complete variable domain reads EAGVVQSPRYKIIEKKQPVAFWCNPISGHNTLYWYLQNLGQGPELLIRYENEEAVDDSQLPKDRFSAERLKGVDSTLKIQPAELGDSAVYLCASSASGVAYNEQFFGPGTRLTVL.

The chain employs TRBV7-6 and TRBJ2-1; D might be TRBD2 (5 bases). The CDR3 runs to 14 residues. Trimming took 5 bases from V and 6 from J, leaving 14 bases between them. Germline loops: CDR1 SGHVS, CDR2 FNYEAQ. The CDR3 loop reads CASSPGVSGNEQFF. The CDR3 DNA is TGTGCCAGCAGCCCCGGGGTCTCGGGCAATGAGCAGTTCTTC.

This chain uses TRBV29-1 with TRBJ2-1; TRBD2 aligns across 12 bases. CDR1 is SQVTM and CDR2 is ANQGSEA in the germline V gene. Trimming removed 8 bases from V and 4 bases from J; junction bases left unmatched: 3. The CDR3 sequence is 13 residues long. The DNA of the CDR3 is TGCAGCTCCGGGACTAGCGGGTACAATGAGCAGTTCTTC. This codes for CSSGTSGYNEQFF.

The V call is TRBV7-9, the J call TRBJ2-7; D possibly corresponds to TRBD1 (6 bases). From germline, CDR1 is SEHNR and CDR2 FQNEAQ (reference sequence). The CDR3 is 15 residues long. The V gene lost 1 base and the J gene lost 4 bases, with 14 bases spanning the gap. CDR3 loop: CASSLDPTQGYEQYF. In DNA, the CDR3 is TGTGCCAGCAGCTTAGATCCTACCCAGGGGTACGAGCAGTACTTC.

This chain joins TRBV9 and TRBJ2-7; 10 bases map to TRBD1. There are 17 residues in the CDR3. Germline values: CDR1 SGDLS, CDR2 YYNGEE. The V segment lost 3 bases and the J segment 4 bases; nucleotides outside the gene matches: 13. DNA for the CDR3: TGTGCCAGCAGCGCCGACCCGACAGGGGGCGTTCGTTACGAGCAGTACTTC. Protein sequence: CASSADPTGGVRYEQYF.

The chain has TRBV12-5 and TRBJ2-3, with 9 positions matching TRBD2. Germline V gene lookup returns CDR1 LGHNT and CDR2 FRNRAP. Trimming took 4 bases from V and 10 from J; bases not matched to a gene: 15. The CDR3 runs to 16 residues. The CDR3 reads CASGSPADRASGAQYF. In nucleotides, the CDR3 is TGTGCTAGTGGTTCCCCAGCCGACAGGGCTAGCGGGGCGCAGTATTTT.

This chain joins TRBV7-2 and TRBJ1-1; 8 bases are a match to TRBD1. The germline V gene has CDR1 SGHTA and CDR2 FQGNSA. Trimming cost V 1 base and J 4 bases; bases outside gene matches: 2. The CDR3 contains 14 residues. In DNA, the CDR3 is TGTGCCAGCAGCTTAGGTCAGGGGGCCACTGAAGCTTTCTTT. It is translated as CASSLGQGATEAFF.

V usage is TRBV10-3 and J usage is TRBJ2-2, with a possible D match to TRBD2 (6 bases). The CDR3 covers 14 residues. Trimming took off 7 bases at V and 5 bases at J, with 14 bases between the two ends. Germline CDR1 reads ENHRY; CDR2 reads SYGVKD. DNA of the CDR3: TGTGCCATCATGGAGGGCACAAGAACCGGGGAGCTGTTTTTT. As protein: CAIMEGTRTGELFF.

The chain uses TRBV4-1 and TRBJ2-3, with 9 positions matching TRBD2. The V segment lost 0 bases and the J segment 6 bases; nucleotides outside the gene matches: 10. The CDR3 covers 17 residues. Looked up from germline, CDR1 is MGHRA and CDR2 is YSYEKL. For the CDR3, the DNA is TGCGCCAGCAGCCAAGATCCGGTAGCGGGGGATGTGGATACGCAGTATTTT. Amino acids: CASSQDPVAGDVDTQYF.

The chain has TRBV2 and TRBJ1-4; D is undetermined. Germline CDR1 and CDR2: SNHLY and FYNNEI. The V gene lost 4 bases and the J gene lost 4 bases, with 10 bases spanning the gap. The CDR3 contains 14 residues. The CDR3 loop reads CASSVFRSNEKLFF. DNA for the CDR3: TGTGCCAGCAGTGTATTTAGGAGTAATGAAAAACTGTTTTTT. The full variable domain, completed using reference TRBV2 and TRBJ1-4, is EPEVTQTPSHQVTQMGQEVILRCVPISNHLYFYWYRQILGQKVEFLVSFYNNEISEKSEIFDDQFSVERPDGSNFTLKIRSTKLEDSAMYFCASSVFRSNEKLFFGSGTQLSVL.

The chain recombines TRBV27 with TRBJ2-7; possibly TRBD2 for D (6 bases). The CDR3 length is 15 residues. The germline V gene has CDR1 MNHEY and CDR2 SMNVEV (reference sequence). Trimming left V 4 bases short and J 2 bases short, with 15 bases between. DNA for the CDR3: TGTGCCAGCAGTTCAAAACTAGCTATTGCCTACGAGCAGTACTTC. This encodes CASSSKLAIAYEQYF.

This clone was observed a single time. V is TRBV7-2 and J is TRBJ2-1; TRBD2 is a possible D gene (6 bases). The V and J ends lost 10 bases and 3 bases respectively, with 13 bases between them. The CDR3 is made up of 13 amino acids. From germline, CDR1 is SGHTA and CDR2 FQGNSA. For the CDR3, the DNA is TGTGCCATAAGGGGACTGGGCTACAATGAGCAGTTCTTC. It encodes CAIRGLGYNEQFF.

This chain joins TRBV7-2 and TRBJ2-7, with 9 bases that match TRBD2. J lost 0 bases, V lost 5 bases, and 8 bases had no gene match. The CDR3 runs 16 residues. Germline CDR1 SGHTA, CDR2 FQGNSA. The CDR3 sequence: CASSHDLAGSSYEQYF. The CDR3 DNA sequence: TGTGCCAGCAGCCATGACCTAGCGGGGAGCTCCTACGAGCAGTACTTC.